This entry concerns a single T cell receptor beta chain. Its antigen is not identified. The PCR employed 60 Vbeta primers together with 13 Jbeta primers. This table comes from immunoSEQ multiplex PCR, and its TCRdb copy is limited to in-frame clones, with some not included. The profile shows hundreds of thousands of clones, roughly 84% of them singletons. The V end was cut by 1 base, the J end by 6 bases, with 11 bases between. This CDR3 is 14 amino acids long. Germline loops: CDR1 SGHVS, CDR2 FQNEAQ. The source of the sample is a study of cytomegalovirus exposure and HLA in healthy donors. Study-level findings and limits: Reportedly, TCR beta sequences accurately predicted HLA-A and HLA-B alleles in most subjects. Investigators reported around 150 TCR beta chains as tied to cytomegalovirus. For TCR beta chains, V- and J-gene trimming was later linked to a missense DCLRE1C variant. CMV antigen specificity was confirmed in vitro for a few CMV-associated chains.

The material sequenced was PBMCs. The receptor comes from a girl under 18 in good health and CMV-seronegative. The chain employs TRBV7-8 and TRBJ2-3, with D maybe TRBD1 (5 bases). The chain's CDR3 is CASSLGRESDTQYF. The CDR3 DNA is TGTGCCAGCAGCTTAGGCAGGGAATCGGATACGCAGTATTTT.